These 29 T cell receptor beta chains originate from one sample sequenced in a study of cytomegalovirus exposure and HLA in healthy donors. PCR involved 60 Vbeta and 13 Jbeta primers. Profiled with immunoSEQ multiplex PCR; TCRdb holds only in-frame clones, not every one. The table has 99,000 or so clones, about 83% seen once. The material sequenced was PBMCs. The receptors come from a man in his late teens or twenties in good health and CMV-seronegative.

The chain combines TRBV7-2 with TRBJ1-4, with D maybe TRBD1 (5 bases). V lost 5 bases to trimming and J lost 3 bases, with 13 bases between them. The germline gives CDR1 SGHTA, CDR2 FQGNSA. The CDR3 covers 15 residues. The CDR3 loop reads CASSRTGGSNEKLFF. The CDR3 nucleotides are TGTGCCAGCAGCCGAACTGGGGGGTCTAATGAAAAACTGTTTTTT.

This clone has only one observation. V usage is TRBV19 and J usage is TRBJ1-1; the D is unclear. V was trimmed by 0 bases and J by 1 base, leaving 3 bases between them. CDR1 and CDR2 (germline): LNHDA, SQIVND (reference sequence). CDR3 size: 13 residues. Here the CDR3 DNA reads TGTGCCAGTAGTATAGACGGGAACACTGAAGCTTTCTTT. This codes for CASSIDGNTEAFF. Full variable domain (missing parts from reference TRBV19 and TRBJ1-1): DGGITQSPKYLFRKEGQNVTLSCEQNLNHDAMYWYRQDPGQGLRLIYYSQIVNDFQKGDIAEGYSVSREKKESFPLTVTSAQKNPTAFYLCASSIDGNTEAFFGQGTRLTVV.

The V gene is TRBV11-2, the J gene TRBJ2-4; 8 nucleotides align to TRBD2. This CDR3 contains 16 residues. Per germline, CDR1 SGHAT and CDR2 FQNNGV. Trimming cost V 5 bases and J 6 bases; bases outside gene matches: 12. CDR3 amino acids: CASSTISGRSLNIQYF. As DNA, the CDR3 is TGTGCCAGCAGCACAATCAGCGGGAGATCTTTAAACATTCAGTACTTC. Combining the CDR3 with reference TRBV11-2 and TRBJ2-4 gives the whole variable domain EAGVAQSPRYKIIEKRQSVAFWCNPISGHATLYWYQQILGQGPKLLIQFQNNGVVDDSQLPKDRFSAERLKGVDSTLKIQPAKLEDSAVYLCASSTISGRSLNIQYFGAGTRLSVL.

This sequence joins TRBV27 and TRBJ2-1, with 11 bases aligning to TRBD2. From germline, CDR1 is MNHEY and CDR2 SMNVEV (reference sequence). V lost 5 bases and J lost 3; bases outside the gene matches: 6. CDR3 length equals 16 residues. The CDR3 DNA is TGTGCCAGCAGTACTTCCGGGACTAGCGGCTACAATGAGCAGTTCTTC. Translating gives CASSTSGTSGYNEQFF.

This rearrangement joins TRBV6-1 to TRBJ2-7; a possible D gene is TRBD2 (5 bases). Germline V gene sequence: CDR1 MNHNS, CDR2 SASEGT. CDR3 size: 14 residues. The germline V and J ends were trimmed by 2 bases and 4 bases, with 12 bases remaining between them. Written as DNA, the CDR3 is TGTGCCAGCAGTGAAAGGCTAGCTTCGTACGAGCAGTACTTC. Protein: CASSERLASYEQYF.

This clone was found a few times. The V call is TRBV4-1, the J call TRBJ2-7; possibly TRBD2 for D (5 bases). Germline loops: CDR1 MGHRA, CDR2 YSYEKL. The CDR3 runs 13 residues. The V gene lost 3 bases and the J gene lost 13 bases, with 19 bases spanning the gap. CDR3 nucleotides: TGCGCCAGCAGCCATGACGGAGGTAGCCACGACTACTTC. Translation gives CASSHDGGSHDYF.

This clone was seen a few times. The DNA of the CDR3 is TGTGCCAGCAGTGAACGATCACTCATCCGTGGCTACACCTTC. Protein product: CASSERSLIRGYTF. The chain links TRBV6-1 to TRBJ1-2; D not certain. This CDR3 is built from 14 residues. V lost 2 bases and J 7 bases, leaving 14 bases between the germline ends. Germline CDR1 MNHNS, CDR2 SASEGT.

The gene calls are TRBV7-8 and TRBJ2-1; 9 bases are a match to TRBD1. The trim removed 6 bases at V and 15 bases at J, leaving 9 bases unmatched. Germline V gene sequence: CDR1 SGHVS, CDR2 FQNEAQ. This CDR3 region has 12 residues. Here the CDR3 DNA reads TGTGCCAGCAGGGCCACAGGGGGCGGACTGTTCTTC. It specifies CASRATGGGLFF.

The chain couples TRBV6-4 to TRBJ1-5; the D gene is possibly TRBD1 (6 bases). This CDR3 has 13 amino acids. Between the trimmed V and J ends, which lost 4 bases and 3 bases, there was a span of 7 bases. Germline V gene lookup returns CDR1 MRHNA and CDR2 SNTAGT. The CDR3 nucleotides read TGTGCCAGCAGTGCAGGGGCCAATCAGCCCCAGCATTTT. Translated: CASSAGANQPQHF.

This clone was detected only a few times. The CDR3 DNA follows: TGCGCCAGCAGCCTCGGACAGCTCACTGAAGCTTTCTTT. Its translation: CASSLGQLTEAFF. The rearrangement joins TRBV4-1 to TRBJ1-1; tentative D call: TRBD1 (6 bases). Germline assignment: CDR1 MGHRA and CDR2 YSYEKL. CDR3 length equals 13 residues. Trimming stripped 4 bases from V and 4 bases from J, with 10 bases between.

The V gene is TRBV7-2, the J gene TRBJ2-5; possible D gene TRBD2, 6 bases. V was clipped by 3 bases and J by 5 bases, with 13 bases between them. The CDR3 contains 14 residues. Per germline, CDR1 SGHTA and CDR2 FQGNSA. The CDR3, as DNA: TGTGCCAGCAGCTTCCCCGGAGGGCTGGAGACCCAGTACTTC. This gives the protein CASSFPGGLETQYF.

The CDR3 is CASGLRIGQPQHF. CDR3 nucleotide sequence: TGTGCTAGTGGTTTGAGGATCGGGCAGCCCCAGCATTTT. The genes are TRBV12-5 and TRBJ1-5, with D hard to call. CDR3 size: 13 residues. From germline, CDR1 is LGHNT and CDR2 FRNRAP. The V end was cut by 2 bases, the J end by 7 bases, with 9 bases between. Full variable domain (remainder filled in from reference TRBV12-5 and TRBJ1-5): DARVTQTPRHKVTEMGQEVTMRCQPILGHNTVFWYRQTMMQGLELLAYFRNRAPLDDSGMPKDRFSAEMPDATLATLKIQPSEPRDSAVYFCASGLRIGQPQHFGDGTRLSIL.

This clone was observed once. J is TRBJ1-4 and V is TRBV5-5, with 8 positions matching TRBD1. CDR1 is SGHKS, CDR2 YYEKEE, per germline (reference sequence). The junction had 1 base not matched to a gene; V was cut back by 0 bases and J by 6 bases. This CDR3 has 14 amino acids. The CDR3 region is CASSLDRGDEKLFF. Written as DNA, the CDR3 is TGTGCCAGCAGCTTGGACAGGGGGGATGAAAAACTGTTTTTT.

This chain links TRBV5-1 with TRBJ2-7; 11 nucleotides match TRBD2. CDR1 is SGHRS, CDR2 YFSETQ, per germline. CDR3 size: 17 residues. V lost 1 base, J lost 0 bases, and 6 bases stayed unmatched. The CDR3 sequence: CASSLLTSGVSSYEQYF. The CDR3 DNA sequence: TGCGCCAGCAGCTTGTTGACTAGCGGGGTCTCCTCCTACGAGCAGTACTTC.

The V call is TRBV5-1, the J call TRBJ2-5; D is possibly TRBD2 (5 bases). Germline V gene data show CDR1 as SGHRS and CDR2 as YFSETQ. The CDR3 contains 15 residues. The V and J ends lost 0 bases and 2 bases respectively, with 11 bases between them. In DNA form, the CDR3 reads TGCGCCAGCAGCTTGGGGCCAGCGGCACAAGAGACCCAGTACTTC. Protein sequence: CASSLGPAAQETQYF.

V and J are TRBV6-6 and TRBJ2-5; 7 bases match TRBD2. The CDR3 loop spans 14 amino acids. CDR1 and CDR2 (germline): MNHNY, SVGAGI (reference sequence). Trimming took 2 bases from V and 5 from J; bases not matched to a gene: 5. In nucleotides, the CDR3 is TGTGCCAGCAGTTACGGCGGGAGTAAGGAGACCCAGTACTTC. This gives the protein CASSYGGSKETQYF.

V usage is TRBV30 and J usage is TRBJ2-7, with TRBD1 identical over 9 bases. The germline gives CDR1 GTSNPN, CDR2 SVGIG (reference sequence). The V and J ends lost 5 bases and 1 base, in that order; junction bases with no gene match: 18. The CDR3 sequence is 18 residues long. Written as DNA, the CDR3 is TGTGCCTGGGACGACGGGACAGGGAATCTAGTAAGGTCCTACGAGCAGTACTTC. This sequence encodes CAWDDGTGNLVRSYEQYF.

The V gene is TRBV19, the J gene TRBJ1-1; TRBD1 is a possible D gene (5 bases). The CDR3 is 17 amino acids. Germline V gene lookup returns CDR1 LNHDA and CDR2 SQIVND (reference sequence). Trimming took off 0 bases at V and 1 base at J, with 15 bases between the two ends. CDR3 in amino acids: CASSIEGDSAWNTEAFF. DNA for the CDR3: TGTGCCAGTAGTATAGAGGGGGACTCGGCCTGGAACACTGAAGCTTTCTTT.

This chain connects TRBV7-3 to TRBJ2-3, with TRBD1 matching 12 bases. V lost 4 bases and J lost 6; bases outside the gene matches: 2. The CDR3 loop spans 14 amino acids. The germline V gene has CDR1 SGHTA and CDR2 FQGTGA. In DNA, the CDR3 is TGTGCCAGCAGCTCGGGACAGGGGGCGGATACGCAGTATTTT. Translated, it gives CASSSGQGADTQYF.

This chain connects TRBV27 to TRBJ2-2; 7 bases map to TRBD1. Germline V gene lookup returns CDR1 MNHEY and CDR2 SMNVEV (reference sequence). V lost 5 bases to trimming and J lost 4 bases; unmatched junction nucleotides: 7. This CDR3 has 15 residues. CDR3 nucleotides: TGTGCCAGCAGTCCCTGGACAGGACCCACCGGGGAGCTGTTTTTT. Protein product: CASSPWTGPTGELFF.

The chain has TRBV2 and TRBJ2-3; 8 bases match TRBD2. Germline assignment: CDR1 SNHLY and CDR2 FYNNEI. V trimming: 3 bases; J trimming: 2 bases; junction bases outside the gene matches: 7. The CDR3 covers 16 residues. For the CDR3, the DNA is TGTGCCAGCAGTGAGAGGGTAGCGGGACCCACAGATACGCAGTATTTT. As protein: CASSERVAGPTDTQYF.

This chain uses TRBV7-9 with TRBJ2-7, with D perhaps matching TRBD2 (6 bases). The CDR3 runs to 14 residues. Trimming stripped 7 bases from V and 3 bases from J, with 16 bases between. The germline CDR1 and CDR2 sequences are SEHNR and FQNEAQ (reference sequence). CDR3 bases: TGTGCCAGCACCCGAGTCGGCGGGAACTACGAGCAGTACTTC. It codes for CASTRVGGNYEQYF.

The chain uses TRBV15 and TRBJ2-1; unclear D gene. Trimming cost V 5 bases and J 5 bases, with 10 bases left between them. Germline V CDR1 and CDR2: LNHNV, YYDKDF (reference sequence). This CDR3 contains 13 residues. The CDR3 sequence: CATSDAENNEQFF. As DNA, the CDR3 is TGTGCCACCAGCGATGCGGAAAACAATGAGCAGTTCTTC.

The chain joins TRBV4-3 to TRBJ2-1; D is possibly TRBD1 (6 bases). V gave up 0 bases and J gave up 0 bases, with 12 bases separating them. The CDR3 spans 17 residues. Looked up from germline, CDR1 is LGHNA and CDR2 is YSLEER. CDR3 sequence reads: CASSQDERDNSYNEQFF. The CDR3 bases are TGCGCCAGCAGCCAAGACGAACGGGACAACTCCTACAATGAGCAGTTCTTC.

In its sample, this clone was seen once. V is TRBV6-6 and J is TRBJ2-3; 8 nucleotides agree with TRBD2. The CDR3 length is 15 residues. V was pared by 5 bases and J by 3 bases, with 7 bases of the junction left unmatched. The germline V gene has CDR1 MNHNY and CDR2 SVGAGI (reference sequence). The CDR3 reads CASSQTGLVTDTQYF. CDR3 in DNA: TGTGCCAGCAGTCAAACGGGACTAGTAACAGATACGCAGTATTTT.

This sequence joins TRBV7-2 and TRBJ2-5; possible D gene TRBD1, 6 bases. V dropped 6 bases and J dropped 5 bases, with 13 bases sitting between them. Germline loops: CDR1 SGHTA, CDR2 FQGNSA. The CDR3 sequence is 13 residues long. The CDR3 DNA sequence: TGTGCCAGCAGGCCAGGGGATCACGAGACCCAGTACTTC. Its translation: CASRPGDHETQYF.

This rearrangement joins TRBV7-2 to TRBJ1-1, with TRBD1 as a possible D gene (5 bases). Between the trimmed V and J ends, which lost 5 bases and 1 base, there was a span of 11 bases. The V gene's germline CDR1 is SGHTA and CDR2 FQGNSA. There are 14 residues in the CDR3. The chain's CDR3 is CASSIVGGNTEAFF. DNA of the CDR3: TGTGCCAGCAGCATTGTGGGGGGGAACACTGAAGCTTTCTTT.

The chain combines TRBV9 with TRBJ2-1; weak D call: TRBD2 (7 bases). CDR3 size: 16 residues. Germline values: CDR1 SGDLS, CDR2 YYNGEE. With 0 bases removed from V and 3 bases from J, the gap between germline ends came to 13 bases. DNA for the CDR3: TGTGCCAGCAGCGTAGGAGGGGGGGGGAGCTACAATGAGCAGTTCTTC. Protein sequence: CASSVGGGGSYNEQFF.

J is TRBJ2-5 and V is TRBV19; 10 bases are a match to TRBD1. CDR1 and CDR2 (germline): LNHDA, SQIVND (reference sequence). V dropped 6 bases and J dropped 5; count of bases not matched to a gene: 6. The CDR3 has 14 amino acids. The DNA of the CDR3 is TGTGCCAGTAGAGACAGGGGGCCGGGGGAGACCCAGTACTTC. It encodes CASRDRGPGETQYF.